This is a list of T cell receptor beta chains from one sample in a study of T cells after yellow fever vaccination. TCRdb analysed the 5' RACE reads with MiXCR anew, one entry per CDR3 protein. The sample includes a few hundred thousand distinct CDR3 sequences, roughly 7.2% seen only once; the top ten take roughly 0.86%. The specimen was CD4+ T cells sorted from PBMCs, collected 15 days after the yellow fever booster vaccination. The source of these receptors is a man younger than 45 who received the YFV17D yellow fever vaccine. Both conserved end residues are part of each CDR3. A D gene is named only where the DNA matches it firmly. Expanded clones are given a class, and other clones once, few, many or no size at all.

d_gene	v_gene	abundance	j_gene	CDR3nt	CDR3aa
TRBD2	TRBV30	NA	TRBJ2-5	TGTGCCTGGAGCCGAGGAGCGGGAGAAGAGACCCAGTACTTC	CAWSRGAGEETQYF
NA	TRBV7-9	NA	TRBJ2-4	TGTGCCAGCAGCCCCCCCAGGGACTCTAGAGGGGACATTCAGTACTTC	CASSPPRDSRGDIQYF
TRBD2	TRBV9	few	TRBJ2-4	TGTGCCAGCAGCGCCGAAGCGGGACGAAACATTCAGTACTTC	CASSAEAGRNIQYF
TRBD1	TRBV28	few	TRBJ2-7	TGTGCCAGCCGCACAGGGGCCCCCTACGAGCAGTACTTC	CASRTGAPYEQYF
NA	TRBV18	NA	TRBJ2-7	TGTGCCAGCTCCCTCACAGAGTGGGTTAACGAGCAGTACTTC	CASSLTEWVNEQYF
NA	TRBV12-3/TRBV12-4	many	TRBJ2-2	TGTGCCAGCAGCCTCTCAGGGAGAGGAACCGGGGAGCTGTTTTTT	CASSLSGRGTGELFF
NA	TRBV5-6	many	TRBJ2-3	TGTGCCAGCAGCGGGTACAGGGATGCAGATACGCAGTATTTT	CASSGYRDADTQYF
NA	TRBV20-1	NA	TRBJ2-5	TGCAGTGCTAGAGTCCTCCAAGAGACCCAGTACTTC	CSARVLQETQYF
TRBD2	TRBV19	many	TRBJ2-3	TGTGCCAGTAGTACTAGCGGGAGCACAGATACGCAGTATTTT	CASSTSGSTDTQYF
TRBD1	TRBV20-1	few	TRBJ2-5	TGCAGTGCTAGAAAGCCCGGGACAGGACTGGAGACCCAGTACTTC	CSARKPGTGLETQYF
NA	TRBV6-2/TRBV6-3	few	TRBJ1-6	TGTGCCAGCAGTTACTCGGATTCACCCCTCCACTTT	CASSYSDSPLHF
TRBD1	TRBV5-1	few	TRBJ1-4	TGCGCCAGCAGCATATCGACAGGGAATGAAAAACTGTTTTTT	CASSISTGNEKLFF
NA	TRBV5-1	many	TRBJ2-1	TGCGCCAGCAGCTTGGAGACCTCCTACAATGAGCAGTTCTTC	CASSLETSYNEQFF
NA	TRBV5-1	NA	TRBJ1-2	TGCGCCAGCAGCTTACAGGAGGCTTATGGCTACACCTTC	CASSLQEAYGYTF
NA	TRBV5-1	once	TRBJ1-1	TGCGCCAGCAGCGTGGGACATCGGAACACTGAAGCTTTCTTT	CASSVGHRNTEAFF
TRBD2	TRBV20-1	medium-sized	TRBJ2-1	TGCAGTGCGGGACTAGCCCGACCGGGTGAGCAGTTCTTC	CSAGLARPGEQFF
NA	TRBV29-1	few	TRBJ1-5	TGCAGCGTTGGCTCTAATCAGCCCCAGCATTTT	CSVGSNQPQHF
TRBD2	TRBV7-2	few	TRBJ2-3	TGTGCCAGCAACAAGGGACTAGCGGGAGGCCCAGATACGCAGTATTTT	CASNKGLAGGPDTQYF
NA	TRBV20-1	few	TRBJ2-3	TGCAGTGCTAATGGCATCCTCGGTAGCACAGATACGCAGTATTTT	CSANGILGSTDTQYF
TRBD2	TRBV29-1	few	TRBJ2-7	TGCAGCGTGCCAGCTAGCGGGAGGACCAGAGGCGAGCAGTACTTC	CSVPASGRTRGEQYF
TRBD2	TRBV6-2/TRBV6-3	NA	TRBJ2-3	TGTGCCAGCAGTACCCCCCTAGCGGGAGATTGGGATACGCAGTATTTT	CASSTPLAGDWDTQYF
NA	TRBV6-5	few	TRBJ1-1	TGTGCCAGCAGTTCATCCGGGAAAGAAGCTTTCTTT	CASSSSGKEAFF
TRBD2	TRBV11-1	few	TRBJ2-5	TGTGCCAGCAGCTTAGCTGGCGCCCAACTAGCGGGAGGTGAGACCCAGTACTTC	CASSLAGAQLAGGETQYF
NA	TRBV7-2	many	TRBJ2-3	TGTGCCAGCAGCTTAAGCGGGACACACACAGATACGCAGTATTTT	CASSLSGTHTDTQYF
TRBD2	TRBV6-5	many	TRBJ2-1	TGTGCCAGCAGTTACTCTGATTCGGGACTAGCGGGAGCCGGGCAGTTCTTC	CASSYSDSGLAGAGQFF
NA	TRBV30	NA	TRBJ2-7	TGTGCCTGGACCCCAGGGCCCGCATCCGAGCAGTACTTC	CAWTPGPASEQYF
NA	TRBV6-2/TRBV6-3	many	TRBJ2-7	TGTGCCAGCAGTTACTTCCGGGGGCTGAGGTCCTACGAGCAGTACTTC	CASSYFRGLRSYEQYF
TRBD1	TRBV27	few	TRBJ2-3	TGTGCCAGCAGGCGACCCACAGGGGGAGGTTCCACAGATACGCAGTATTTT	CASRRPTGGGSTDTQYF
NA	TRBV5-1	many	TRBJ2-2	TGCGCCAGCTCACAGGGCCCGAACACCGGGGAGCTGTTTTTT	CASSQGPNTGELFF
NA	TRBV20-1	many	TRBJ2-2	TGCAGTGCTAGCGGGAGCGGCGGGGAGCTGTTTTTT	CSASGSGGELFF
NA	TRBV6-1	NA	TRBJ2-6	TGTGCCAGCAGGCCTCGGACGGCCGCTGGGGCCAACGTCCTGACTTTC	CASRPRTAAGANVLTF
NA	TRBV6-2/TRBV6-3	many	TRBJ2-3	TGTGCCAGCAGTAATCTAGAATATACGCAGTATTTT	CASSNLEYTQYF
NA	TRBV20-1	NA	TRBJ1-1	TGCAGTGCTAGCACAGGCGGCCGGTTCGTGCGTGAAGCTTTCTTT	CSASTGGRFVREAFF
NA	TRBV7-2	NA	TRBJ2-1	TGTGCCAGTAAGTGGGAGATATCCTACAATGAGCAGTTCTTC	CASKWEISYNEQFF
TRBD1	TRBV9	NA	TRBJ2-5	TGTGCCAGCAGCGTAGAAGGGACAGGGCGGGGAGAGACCCAGTACTTC	CASSVEGTGRGETQYF
NA	TRBV20-1	few	TRBJ1-3	TGCAGTGCTAGAGATACCAGGGCCGTCTCTGGAAACACCATATATTTT	CSARDTRAVSGNTIYF
NA	TRBV5-1	few	TRBJ2-2	TGCGCCAGCGAAGCGGGCGGTGTCACCGGGGAGCTGTTTTTT	CASEAGGVTGELFF
TRBD2	TRBV7-2	many	TRBJ2-7	TGTGCCAGCAGCCGACGAGCGGGAGGGCAACTGGCCTACGAGCAGTACTTC	CASSRRAGGQLAYEQYF
NA	TRBV7-2	many	TRBJ2-7	TGTGCCAGCAGAACTCAGGGGAGCCCCTACGAGCAGTACTTC	CASRTQGSPYEQYF
NA	TRBV19	NA	TRBJ1-2	TGTGCCAGTAGTACCCGGGACAAGTTTTACGGCTACACCTTC	CASSTRDKFYGYTF
NA	TRBV7-2	NA	TRBJ2-3	TGTGCCAGCAGCCAGGGACTCGCTAGCACAGATACGCAGTATTTT	CASSQGLASTDTQYF
TRBD1	TRBV20-1	few	TRBJ2-7	TGCAGTGCGGGGGGACAGGGGCTAAGTGAGCAGTACTTC	CSAGGQGLSEQYF
NA	TRBV20-1	many	TRBJ2-7	TGCAGTGCTAGTAGGGGCCCCTCGAACTACGAGCAGTACTTC	CSASRGPSNYEQYF
NA	TRBV5-1	many	TRBJ2-2	TGCGCCAGCAGCTTAGGGGCCTCCGGCGAGCTGTTTTTT	CASSLGASGELFF
NA	TRBV9	few	TRBJ2-5	TGTGCCAGCAGCAAGACAATAGGCGGGTGGGAAGAGACCCAGTACTTC	CASSKTIGGWEETQYF
NA	TRBV30	NA	TRBJ2-7	TGTGCCTGGAGTGTTCAGGGACGCAAACATTACGAGCAGTACTTC	CAWSVQGRKHYEQYF
NA	TRBV7-8	NA	TRBJ2-5	TGTGCCAGCAGCTCCAGACAGAGAGAGACCCAGTACTTC	CASSSRQRETQYF
TRBD2	TRBV6-2/TRBV6-3	many	TRBJ2-1	TGTGCCAGCAGTTACGGCCTAGCGGGAGGATACAATGAGCAGTTCTTC	CASSYGLAGGYNEQFF
TRBD2	TRBV20-1	NA	TRBJ2-7	TGCAGTGCTTTGGGGCGGACTAGCGGGGCCAAGGGCTCCTACGAGCAGTACTTC	CSALGRTSGAKGSYEQYF
NA	TRBV20-1	many	TRBJ1-5	TGCAGTGCTACCGGACTGTTTAATCAGCCCCAGCATTTT	CSATGLFNQPQHF
NA	TRBV7-8	many	TRBJ2-1	TGTGCCAGCAGCCCGCGGCGGGCACAGATCAATGAGCAGTTCTTC	CASSPRRAQINEQFF
NA	TRBV5-1	few	TRBJ2-5	TGCGCCAGCAGCCAGACTCCGGATCAAGAGACCCAGTACTTC	CASSQTPDQETQYF
NA	TRBV10-2	few	TRBJ1-5	TGCGCCAGCAGCCCCACGGGGGATCATCAGCCCCAGCATTTT	CASSPTGDHQPQHF
NA	TRBV7-9	many	TRBJ2-1	TGTGCCAGCAGCCGCCCGGGGCAGGTTCTGAATGAGCAGTTCTTC	CASSRPGQVLNEQFF
NA	TRBV5-6	few	TRBJ2-7	TGTGCCAGCAATGCGGGTGTTGGACTACGCGCCTACGAGCAGTACTTC	CASNAGVGLRAYEQYF